The entry below gives a single TCR beta chain sequence along with its context. This clone was picked up a small number of times. Its antigen is unknown. No qualities accompany the bases; no much larger clone lies one base away. Genomic DNA was isolated from the sorted cells so that the TCRbeta CDR3 region could be sequenced. The immunoSEQ Assay was used for sequencing of TCRbeta CDR3 regions. Sourced from immuneACCESS, this table was stored by TCRdb with only in-frame sequences that have V and J called. A share of the clones is absent; for the studies checked, an unresolved V gene accounts for under half, and the remainder has no known explanation. For this sample there are over 100,000 clones; less than 95% appear just once. Together, the top ten hold approximately 1% of the sample. The data were obtained in a study of OX40 agonist ivuxolimab in advanced cancers. With regard to the full study: The costimulatory receptor OX40 (CD134) was targeted by ivuxolimab, a fully human IgG2 agonistic monoclonal antibody. Peripheral TCRbeta sequencing was intended to test whether TCR sequence diversity was altered and clonal T-cell expansion was caused by ivuxolimab. The paper reports the monotherapy dose-escalation portion (N of about 47 patients) of the phase I ivuxolimab trial. Three dose-escalation patients achieved partial responses, one with hepatocellular carcinoma and two with cutaneous melanoma. Intravenous ivuxolimab was administered to patients every 2 weeks at six dose levels: 0.01, 0.1, 0.3, 1.5, 3 and 10 mg/kg. Prior anti-PD-1, anti-PD-L1 or anti-CTLA-4 therapy was permitted, and checkpoint inhibitors had been received by around 40% of dose-escalation patients. The dose-escalation cohort was around 83% male with a mean age of about 54 years, ranging from 23 to 79. Among the approximately 54 dose-escalation patients, roughly 20 had hepatocellular carcinoma, roughly 15 melanoma, 9 renal cell carcinoma and 9 head and neck cancer. Study-wide findings and limitations: After ivuxolimab, expanded clones were on average more numerous among CD8+ T cells than among CD4+ T cells. In the 0.1-3.0 mg/kg groups, partial responders had among the lowest normalized peripheral clonal expansion, particularly in CD8+ T cells. At doses of 0.1 to 3.0 mg/kg, clonal expansion of both CD4+ and CD8+ blood T cells was observed from baseline to week 6. The antigen specificity of the peripheral T cells that underwent clonal expansion was not determined. Low levels of normalized T-cell clonal expansion were also seen in some patients who did not respond.

Patients with autoimmune disease history or receiving systemic immunosuppression were excluded from the trial. In every dose cohort, peripheral blood was drawn for TCR sequencing at baseline, cycle 4 day 1, and cycle 7 day 1. Samples were obtained from an open-label, multicenter, first-in-human phase I dose-escalation trial of ivuxolimab. The trial enrolled adults with locally advanced or metastatic head and neck squamous cell, hepatocellular, melanoma or renal cell carcinoma. Before TCR sequencing, CD4+ and CD8+ T cells were separately sorted from peripheral blood. This TCR was sampled from an adult with an advanced solid tumor such as melanoma, head and neck, liver or kidney cancer. Specimen: CD4+ or CD8+ T cells sorted from blood, collected in a trial of the OX40 agonist ivuxolimab.

The bases are TGTGCCAGCAGCTTCGTTAGCGGTGGCTCCTACAATGAGCAGTTCTTC. It translates to CASSFVSGGSYNEQFF. This chain joins TRBV7-2 to TRBJ2-1; possibly the D gene is TRBD2, per 6 matching bases. Including the terminal cysteine and phenylalanine, the CDR3 comprises 16 residues. Only the CDR3 region is kept as DNA, spanning 48 bases read in frame from base 1. Trimming removed 3 bases from V and 0 bases from J, leaving 12 bases between the germline ends. According to the germline V gene, CDR1 reads SGHTA and CDR2 reads FQGNSA.